The clone carrying this T cell receptor delta chain was found a few times. TCRdb shows a much larger clone's protein in place of this DNA's translation, and the two differ at residue 9, likely through a read error; the protein shown is translated from the DNA. TCRdb called clones from the RT-PCR reads again using CATT. This sample yields hundreds of delta-chain clones, of which less than 3.5% are seen a single time; more than 75% belongs to the top ten. The sample comes from a study of gamma-delta T cells after stem cell transplantation. The CDR3 has 19 residues. V was cut by 4 bases and J by 0 bases, with 30 bases left in between. CDR1 and CDR2 from the germline V gene are TVYSNPD and GDNSRS (reference sequence).

Sequences were obtained from gamma-delta T cells. The clonotype comes from a human donor. It is not recorded whose cells these are; they may come from a transplant donor. This rearrangement joins TRDV3 to TRDJ1; TRDD3 is a possible D gene (6 bases). CDR3 sequence: CASEPYPGEYGPYTDKLIF. CDR3 sequence (DNA): TGTGCCTCTGAACCCTACCCTGGGGAATACGGCCCGTACACCGATAAACTCATCTTT.